This T cell receptor (beta chain) came from a study of blood T cells in healthy people across ages. Study-wide results and limits: Unsorted PBMC input precluded a conclusive naive versus antigen-experienced comparison. Investigators treated diversity estimates from one million T cells as underestimates.

A remark on this clonotype: Its specificity is unknown.

Sample-barcoded 5' priming and a J-beta primer mix drove a second PCR of about 6 to 12 cycles. TCRdb reanalysed the 5' RACE reads using MiXCR and keeps one entry per CDR3 protein. The table lists hundreds of thousands of distinct CDR3 sequences, 58% of them singletons, with about 20% in the top ten. This CDR3 has 15 amino acids. From germline, CDR1 is MNHEY and CDR2 SVGAGI. V shed 2 bases and J 8 bases; nucleotides not matched to a gene: 10. Isolation yielded PBMCs, at least 7 million per sample, in every case. The chain uses TRBV6-5 and TRBJ1-2; 8 bases fit TRBD1. The clonotype originates from a man in his thirties or forties in good health. Source material: blood. The CDR3 DNA follows: TGTGCCAGCAGTTACGTAGGGACAGGACGAGAGGGCTACACCTTC. It encodes CASSYVGTGREGYTF.